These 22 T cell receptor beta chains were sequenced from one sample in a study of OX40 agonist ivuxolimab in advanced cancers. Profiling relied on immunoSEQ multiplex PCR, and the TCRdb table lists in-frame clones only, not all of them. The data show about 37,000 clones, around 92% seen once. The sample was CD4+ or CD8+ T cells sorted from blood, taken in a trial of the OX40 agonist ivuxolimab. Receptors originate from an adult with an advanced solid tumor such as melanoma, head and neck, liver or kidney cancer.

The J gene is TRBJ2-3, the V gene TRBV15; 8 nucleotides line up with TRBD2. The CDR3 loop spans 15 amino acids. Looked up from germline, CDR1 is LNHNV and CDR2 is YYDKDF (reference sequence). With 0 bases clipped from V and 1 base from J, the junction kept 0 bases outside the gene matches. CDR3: CATSREREGTDTQYF. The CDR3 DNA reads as TGTGCCACCAGCAGAGAGCGGGAGGGCACAGATACGCAGTATTTT.

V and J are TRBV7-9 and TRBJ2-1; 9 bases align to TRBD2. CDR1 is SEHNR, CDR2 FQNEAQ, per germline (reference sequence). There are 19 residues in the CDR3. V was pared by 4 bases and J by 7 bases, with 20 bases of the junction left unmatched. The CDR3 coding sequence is TGTGCCAGCAGCTCATCACATAACGGCGCGGGAGGGCCCCTAAATGAGCAGTTCTTC. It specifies CASSSSHNGAGGPLNEQFF.

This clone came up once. Written as DNA, the CDR3 is TGTGCCAGCCAAAGAAGCGGGAGGGCCCGTACAGATACGCAGTATTTT. This codes for CASQRSGRARTDTQYF. This sequence joins TRBV18 and TRBJ2-3; 10 bases align to TRBD2. CDR1 is KGHSH and CDR2 is LQKENI in the germline V gene. Trimming cost V 8 bases and J 3 bases; bases outside gene matches: 11. There are 16 residues in the CDR3.

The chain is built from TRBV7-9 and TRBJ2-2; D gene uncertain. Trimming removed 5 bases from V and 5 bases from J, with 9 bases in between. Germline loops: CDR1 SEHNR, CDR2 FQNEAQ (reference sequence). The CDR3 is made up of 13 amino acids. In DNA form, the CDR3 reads TGTGCCAGCAGCGAGTTGCCAACCGGGGAGCTGTTTTTT. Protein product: CASSELPTGELFF.

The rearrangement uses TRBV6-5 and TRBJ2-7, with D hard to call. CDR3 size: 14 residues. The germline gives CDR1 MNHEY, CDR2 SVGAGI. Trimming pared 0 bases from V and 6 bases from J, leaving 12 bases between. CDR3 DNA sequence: TGTGCCAGCAGTTACTCCGCCAGTCTGCGCGAGCAGTACTTC. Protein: CASSYSASLREQYF.

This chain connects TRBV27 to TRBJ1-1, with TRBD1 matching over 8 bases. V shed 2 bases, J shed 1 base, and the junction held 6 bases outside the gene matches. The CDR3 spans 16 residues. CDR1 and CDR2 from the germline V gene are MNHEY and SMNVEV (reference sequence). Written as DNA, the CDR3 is TGTGCCAGCAGTTTAAAGGTCGGGACAGGGAACACTGAAGCTTTCTTT. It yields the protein CASSLKVGTGNTEAFF.

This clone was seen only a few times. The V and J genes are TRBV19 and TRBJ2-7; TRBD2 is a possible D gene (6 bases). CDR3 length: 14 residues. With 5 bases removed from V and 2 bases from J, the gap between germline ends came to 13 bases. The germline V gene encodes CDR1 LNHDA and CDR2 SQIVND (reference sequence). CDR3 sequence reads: CASSLVGSTYEQYF. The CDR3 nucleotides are TGTGCCAGTAGTCTCGTCGGGAGTACCTACGAGCAGTACTTC.

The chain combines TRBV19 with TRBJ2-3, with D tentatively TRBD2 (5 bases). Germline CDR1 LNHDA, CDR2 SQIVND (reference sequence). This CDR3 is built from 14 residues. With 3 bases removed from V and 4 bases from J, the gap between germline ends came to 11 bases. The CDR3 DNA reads TGTGCCAGTAGTATGGTGGGAGCGGCAGATACGCAGTATTTT. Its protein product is CASSMVGAADTQYF.

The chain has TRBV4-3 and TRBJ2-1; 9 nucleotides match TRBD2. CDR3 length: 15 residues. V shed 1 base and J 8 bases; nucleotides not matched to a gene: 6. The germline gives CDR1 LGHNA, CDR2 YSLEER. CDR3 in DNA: TGCGCCAGCAGCCAAGTTAGCGGGAGTCTCTATGAGCAGTTCTTC. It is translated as CASSQVSGSLYEQFF.

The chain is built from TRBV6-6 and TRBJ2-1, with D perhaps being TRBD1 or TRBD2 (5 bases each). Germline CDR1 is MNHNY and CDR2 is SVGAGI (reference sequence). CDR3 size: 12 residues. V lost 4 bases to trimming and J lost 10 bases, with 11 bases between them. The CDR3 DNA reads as TGTGCCAGCAGTTCCCGGTGGGACGAGCAGTTCTTC. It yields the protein CASSSRWDEQFF.

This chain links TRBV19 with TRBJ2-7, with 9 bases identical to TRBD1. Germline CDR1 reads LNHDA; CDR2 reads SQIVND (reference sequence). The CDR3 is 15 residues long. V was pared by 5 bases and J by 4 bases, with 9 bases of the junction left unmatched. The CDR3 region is CASSGLGQGSYEQYF. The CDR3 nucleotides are TGTGCCAGTAGTGGCCTGGGACAGGGATCGTACGAGCAGTACTTC.

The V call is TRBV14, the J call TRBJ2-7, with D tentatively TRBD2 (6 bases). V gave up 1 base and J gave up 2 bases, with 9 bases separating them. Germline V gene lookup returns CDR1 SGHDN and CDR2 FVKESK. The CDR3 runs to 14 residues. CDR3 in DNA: TGTGCCAGCAGCCAAGGGTCGGGAGCCTACGAGCAGTACTTC. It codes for CASSQGSGAYEQYF.

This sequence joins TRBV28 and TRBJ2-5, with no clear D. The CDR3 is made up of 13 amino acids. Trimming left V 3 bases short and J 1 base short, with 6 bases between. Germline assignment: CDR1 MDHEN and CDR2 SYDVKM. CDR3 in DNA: TGTGCCAGCAGTTTTAGTTCCCAAGAGACCCAGTACTTC. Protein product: CASSFSSQETQYF. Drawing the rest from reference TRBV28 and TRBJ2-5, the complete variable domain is DVKVTQSSRYLVKRTGEKVFLECVQDMDHENMFWYRQDPGLGLRLIYFSYDVKMKEKGDIPEGYSVSREKKERFSLILESASTNQTSMYLCASSFSSQETQYFGPGTRLLVL.

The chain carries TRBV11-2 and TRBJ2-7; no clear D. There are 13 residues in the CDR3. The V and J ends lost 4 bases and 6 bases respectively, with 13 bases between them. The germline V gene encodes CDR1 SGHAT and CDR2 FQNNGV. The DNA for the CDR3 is TGTGCCAGCAGCTCCGGAGTGCCCCCCGAGCAGTACTTC. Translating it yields CASSSGVPPEQYF. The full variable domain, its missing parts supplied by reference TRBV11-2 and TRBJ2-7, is EAGVAQSPRYKIIEKRQSVAFWCNPISGHATLYWYQQILGQGPKLLIQFQNNGVVDDSQLPKDRFSAERLKGVDSTLKIQPAKLEDSAVYLCASSSGVPPEQYFGPGTRLTVT.

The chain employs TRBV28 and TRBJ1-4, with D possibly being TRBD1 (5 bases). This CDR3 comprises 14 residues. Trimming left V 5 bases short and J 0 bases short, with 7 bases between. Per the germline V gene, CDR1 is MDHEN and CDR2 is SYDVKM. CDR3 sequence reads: CASSDSATNEKLFF. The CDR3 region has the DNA TGTGCCAGCAGTGACAGTGCAACTAATGAAAAACTGTTTTTT. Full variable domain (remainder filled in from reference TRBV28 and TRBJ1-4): DVKVTQSSRYLVKRTGEKVFLECVQDMDHENMFWYRQDPGLGLRLIYFSYDVKMKEKGDIPEGYSVSREKKERFSLILESASTNQTSMYLCASSDSATNEKLFFGSGTQLSVL.

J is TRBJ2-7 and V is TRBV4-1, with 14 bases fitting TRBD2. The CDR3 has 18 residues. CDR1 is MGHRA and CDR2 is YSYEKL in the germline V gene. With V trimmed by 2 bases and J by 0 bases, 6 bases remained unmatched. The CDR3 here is CASSQLMGLAGVSYEQYF. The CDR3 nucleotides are TGCGCCAGCAGCCAATTGATGGGACTAGCGGGAGTCTCCTACGAGCAGTACTTC.

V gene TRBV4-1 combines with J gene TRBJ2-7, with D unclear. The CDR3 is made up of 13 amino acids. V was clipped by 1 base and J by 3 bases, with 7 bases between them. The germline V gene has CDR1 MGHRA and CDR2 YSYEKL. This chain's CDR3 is CASSQVLNYEQYF. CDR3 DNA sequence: TGCGCCAGCAGCCAAGTTCTAAACTACGAGCAGTACTTC.

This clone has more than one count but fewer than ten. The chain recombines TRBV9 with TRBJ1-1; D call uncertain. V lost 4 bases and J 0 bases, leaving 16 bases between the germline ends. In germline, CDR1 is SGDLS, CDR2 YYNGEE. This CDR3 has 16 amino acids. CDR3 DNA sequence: TGTGCCAGCAGCCCGACGGAAGCGTGGGTGAACACTGAAGCTTTCTTT. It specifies CASSPTEAWVNTEAFF. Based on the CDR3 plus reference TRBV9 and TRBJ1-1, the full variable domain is DSGVTQTPKHLITATGQRVTLRCSPRSGDLSVYWYQQSLDQGLQFLIQYYNGEERAKGNILERFSAQQFPDLHSELNLSSLELGDSALYFCASSPTEAWVNTEAFFGQGTRLTVV.

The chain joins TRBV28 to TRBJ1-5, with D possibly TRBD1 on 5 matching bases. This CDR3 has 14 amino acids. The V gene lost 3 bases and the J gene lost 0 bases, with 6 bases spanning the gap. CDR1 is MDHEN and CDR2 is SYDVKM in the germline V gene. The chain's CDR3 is CASSFQGSNQPQHF. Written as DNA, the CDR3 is TGTGCCAGCAGTTTCCAGGGTAGCAATCAGCCCCAGCATTTT. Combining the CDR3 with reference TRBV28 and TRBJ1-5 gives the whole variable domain DVKVTQSSRYLVKRTGEKVFLECVQDMDHENMFWYRQDPGLGLRLIYFSYDVKMKEKGDIPEGYSVSREKKERFSLILESASTNQTSMYLCASSFQGSNQPQHFGDGTRLSIL.

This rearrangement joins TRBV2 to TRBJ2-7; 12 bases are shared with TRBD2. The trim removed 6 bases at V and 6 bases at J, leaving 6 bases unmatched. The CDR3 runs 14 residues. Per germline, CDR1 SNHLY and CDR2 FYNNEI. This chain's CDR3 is CASRTSGRLGEQYF. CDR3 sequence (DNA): TGTGCCAGCAGGACTAGCGGGAGACTAGGCGAGCAGTACTTC.

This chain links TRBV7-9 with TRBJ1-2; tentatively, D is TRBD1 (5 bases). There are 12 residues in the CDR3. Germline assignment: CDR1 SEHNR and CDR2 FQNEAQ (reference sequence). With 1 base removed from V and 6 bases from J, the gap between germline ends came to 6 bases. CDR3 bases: TGTGCCAGCAGCTTAGGGGGGAATGGCTACACCTTC. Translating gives CASSLGGNGYTF.

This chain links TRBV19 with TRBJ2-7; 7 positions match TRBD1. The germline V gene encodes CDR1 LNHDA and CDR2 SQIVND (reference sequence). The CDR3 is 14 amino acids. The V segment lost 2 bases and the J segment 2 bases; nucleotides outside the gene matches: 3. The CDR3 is CASSIRGRTYEQYF. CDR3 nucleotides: TGTGCCAGTAGTATAAGGGGGCGAACCTACGAGCAGTACTTC. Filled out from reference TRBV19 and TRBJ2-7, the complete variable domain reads DGGITQSPKYLFRKEGQNVTLSCEQNLNHDAMYWYRQDPGQGLRLIYYSQIVNDFQKGDIAEGYSVSREKKESFPLTVTSAQKNPTAFYLCASSIRGRTYEQYFGPGTRLTVT.